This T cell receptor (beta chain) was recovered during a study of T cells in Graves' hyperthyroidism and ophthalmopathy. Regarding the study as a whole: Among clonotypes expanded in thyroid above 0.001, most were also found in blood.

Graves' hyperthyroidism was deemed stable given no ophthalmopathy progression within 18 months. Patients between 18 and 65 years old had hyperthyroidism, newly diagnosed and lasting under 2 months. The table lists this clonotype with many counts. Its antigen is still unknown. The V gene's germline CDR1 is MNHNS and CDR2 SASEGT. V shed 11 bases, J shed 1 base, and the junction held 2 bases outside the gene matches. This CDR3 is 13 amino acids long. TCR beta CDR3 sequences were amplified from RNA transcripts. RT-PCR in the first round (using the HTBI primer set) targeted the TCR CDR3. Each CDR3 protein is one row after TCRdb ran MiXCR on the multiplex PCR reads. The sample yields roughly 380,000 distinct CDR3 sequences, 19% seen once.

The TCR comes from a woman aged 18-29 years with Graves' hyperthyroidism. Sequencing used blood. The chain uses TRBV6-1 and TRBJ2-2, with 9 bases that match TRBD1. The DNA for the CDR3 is TGTGCCGCGGGACAGGGGAACACCGGGGAGCTGTTTTTT. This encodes CAAGQGNTGELFF.